The present T cell receptor (beta chain) was sequenced within a study of T cell responses to AZD1222 COVID-19 vaccine. General study points: Mostly white British, mostly female donors; authors suggested clonal diversity may be underestimated.

Investigators merged groups given second doses at roughly 4 or roughly 12 weeks. Comment on this clone: Its antigen is unidentified.

Libraries were prepared by immunoSEQ multiplex PCR; TCRdb keeps only in-frame clonotypes and omits some of them. Of over 150,000 clones in the sample, around nine tenths are singletons; the top ten hold around 1%. Trimming took off 5 bases at V and 5 bases at J, with 16 bases between the two ends. The V gene's germline CDR1 is LNHDA and CDR2 SQIVND (reference sequence). This CDR3 is built from 15 residues. Sequencing was performed on peripheral blood, taken 28 days after the second AZD1222 dose. The gene calls are TRBV19 and TRBJ2-1; the D gene is possibly TRBD1 (5 bases). This TCR was recovered from an adult who received the AZD1222 COVID-19 vaccine. DNA for the CDR3: TGTGCCAGTAGTTGGGGCCGCCAGTTCAACAATGAGCAGTTCTTC. Protein sequence: CASSWGRQFNNEQFF.